This TCR beta chain was captured in a study of response to subunit inactivated influenza vaccine (dated by TCRdb to 2016 to 2018). Background for the entire study: Deep quantitative profiling of the T cell receptor repertoire was used in the study to follow responses to a trivalent subunit inactivated influenza vaccine.

Based on the germline V gene, the CDR1 and CDR2 sequences are ENHRY and SYGVKD. Compared with germline, V lacks 3 bases and J lacks 5 bases; bases without a gene match: 6. The CDR3 runs 15 residues from the cysteine to the phenylalanine. Solely the CDR3 DNA is kept, with 45 bases framed from the first base. Overall study outcomes, separate from this receptor: According to the authors, only a limited number of new T cells may be recruited by each seasonal influenza vaccination.

Receptor libraries were prepared by RT-PCR. Sequencer: Illumina HiSeq 2500. The public reads were run again by TCRdb, first through fastp at Q25 and then through MiXCR, and only productive beta chains were kept. Every CDR3 protein is listed once, alongside the most common genes and DNA of its rows. The table for this sample lists over 400,000 distinct CDR3 sequences; 10% to 15% of them were counted only once. The ten largest make up about an eighth of the sample. Note on this clonotype: Its antigen is unknown. Within one base of it there is no much larger clone, and no base qualities were kept.

The sample's time point label is to be understood as: 45 to 55 days after influenza vaccine administration. The V and J segments used are TRBV10-3 and TRBJ2-5, with 10 bases matching TRBD2. Sample: PBMCs from blood, taken more than 35 days after vaccination. This TCR derives from a man over 45 who received an inactivated influenza vaccine. Donor details come from another sample of the same person, matched by shared clones. The DNA is as follows: TGTGCCATCAGTGAATTAGCGGGAGGAGGGGAGACCCAGTACTTC. Its protein is CAISELAGGGETQYF.